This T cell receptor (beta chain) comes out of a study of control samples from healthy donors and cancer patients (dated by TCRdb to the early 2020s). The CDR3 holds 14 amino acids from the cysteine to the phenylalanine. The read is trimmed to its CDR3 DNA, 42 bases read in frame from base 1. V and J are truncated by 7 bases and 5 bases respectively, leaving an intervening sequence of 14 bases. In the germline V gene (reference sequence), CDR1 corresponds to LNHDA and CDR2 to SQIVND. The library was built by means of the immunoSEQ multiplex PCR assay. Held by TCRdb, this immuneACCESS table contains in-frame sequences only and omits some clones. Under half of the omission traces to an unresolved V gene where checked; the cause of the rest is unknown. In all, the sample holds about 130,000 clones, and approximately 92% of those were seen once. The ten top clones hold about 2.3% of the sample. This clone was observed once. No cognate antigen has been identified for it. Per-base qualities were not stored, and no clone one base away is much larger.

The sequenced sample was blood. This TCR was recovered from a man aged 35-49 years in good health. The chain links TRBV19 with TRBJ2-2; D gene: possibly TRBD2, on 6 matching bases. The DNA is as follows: TGTGCCAGTATCTCCAATGGGGGGACCGGGGAGCTGTTTTTT. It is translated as CASISNGGTGELFF.